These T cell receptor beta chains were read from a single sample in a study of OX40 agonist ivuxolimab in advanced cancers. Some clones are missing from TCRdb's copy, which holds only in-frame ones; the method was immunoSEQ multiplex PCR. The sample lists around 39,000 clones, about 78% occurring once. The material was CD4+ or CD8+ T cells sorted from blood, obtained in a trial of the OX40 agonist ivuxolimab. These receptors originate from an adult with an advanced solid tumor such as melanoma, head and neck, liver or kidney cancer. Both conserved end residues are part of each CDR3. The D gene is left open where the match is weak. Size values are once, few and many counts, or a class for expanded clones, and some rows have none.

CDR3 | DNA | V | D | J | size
CASSYDRQLTEAFF | TGTGCCAGCAGTTACGACAGACAACTCACTGAAGCTTTCTTT | TRBV6-5 | NA | TRBJ1-1 | NA
CASSPQTSGRAYEQFF | TGTGCCAGTAGTCCCCAGACTAGCGGGAGGGCCTATGAGCAGTTCTTC | TRBV19 | TRBD2 | TRBJ2-1 | NA
CASSDGGQGAGELFF | TGTGCCAGCAGTGACGGAGGGCAGGGGGCCGGGGAGCTGTTTTTT | TRBV6-4 | NA | TRBJ2-2 | NA
CASSIATTANTEAFF | TGTGCCAGTAGTATAGCAACGACGGCGAACACTGAAGCTTTCTTT | TRBV19 | NA | TRBJ1-1 | NA
CAWSVTFLRTGDTGELFF | TGTGCCTGGAGTGTAACATTCTTGAGGACAGGGGACACCGGGGAGCTGTTTTTT | TRBV30 | TRBD1 | TRBJ2-2 | few
CASSLNQAGPRNTEAFF | TGTGCCAGCAGTTTAAATCAGGCCGGTCCTCGGAACACTGAAGCTTTCTTT | TRBV28 | NA | TRBJ1-1 | NA
CASSPTGGRDGYTF | TGTGCCAGCAGCCCTACGGGGGGCAGGGACGGCTACACCTTC | TRBV6-6 | NA | TRBJ1-2 | once
CASSRQGSQETQYF | TGTGCCAGCAGCCGACAGGGTTCCCAAGAGACCCAGTACTTC | TRBV9 | TRBD1 | TRBJ2-5 | NA
CASSSSGKGAKNIQYF | TGTGCCAGCAGTTCTAGCGGGAAGGGGGCCAAAAACATTCAGTACTTC | TRBV28 | TRBD2 | TRBJ2-4 | NA
CASTGAYEQYF | TGTGCCAGCACAGGGGCCTACGAGCAGTACTTC | TRBV6-5 | NA | TRBJ2-7 | NA
CASGGTLADEQFF | TGTGCCAGTGGCGGGACACTTGCCGATGAGCAGTTCTTC | TRBV19 | NA | TRBJ2-1 | NA
CASSRGDTAYEQYF | TGTGCCAGCAGCAGAGGCGACACAGCCTACGAGCAGTACTTC | TRBV7-2 | NA | TRBJ2-7 | once
CASSPQPVARNSPLHF | TGTGCCAGCAGCCCCCAACCAGTAGCGAGGAATTCACCCCTCCACTTT | TRBV9 | NA | TRBJ1-6 | NA
CASRWTGLAPNSPLHF | TGCGCCAGCAGATGGACAGGCCTAGCCCCGAATTCACCCCTCCACTTT | TRBV5-1 | TRBD1 | TRBJ1-6 | NA
CASSSGGAGETQYF | TGTGCCAGCAGCTCCGGTGGGGCAGGAGAGACCCAGTACTTC | TRBV7-9 | NA | TRBJ2-5 | NA
CSPHLEETQYF | TGCAGTCCTCATCTCGAAGAGACCCAGTACTTC | TRBV20-1 | NA | TRBJ2-5 | NA
CASSLEGPGNTIYF | TGCGCCAGCAGCTTGGAGGGACCTGGAAACACCATATATTTT | TRBV5-1 | NA | TRBJ1-3 | NA
CAWGSTGRTGELFF | TGTGCCTGGGGGTCGACAGGACGCACCGGGGAGCTGTTTTTT | TRBV30 | NA | TRBJ2-2 | NA
CATSREAGQDNSNQPQHF | TGTGCCACCAGCAGAGAAGCGGGACAGGATAATAGCAATCAGCCCCAGCATTTT | TRBV15 | TRBD1 | TRBJ1-5 | NA
CASSYRGGYTF | TGCGCCAGCAGCTACAGGGGCGGCTACACCTTC | TRBV5-1 | TRBD1 | TRBJ1-2 | few
CASSLSLGQGGHYGYTF | TGTGCCAGCAGTTTAAGTCTAGGACAGGGGGGGCACTATGGCTACACCTTC | TRBV27 | TRBD1 | TRBJ1-2 | once
CASSLTGQGNSPLHF | TGTGCCAGCAGCTTGACTGGACAGGGTAATTCACCCCTCCACTTT | TRBV5-6 | TRBD1 | TRBJ1-6 | NA
CASSQTGDRTEAFF | TGTGCCAGCAGCCAGACAGGGGACAGAACTGAAGCTTTCTTT | TRBV11-2 | TRBD1 | TRBJ1-1 | NA